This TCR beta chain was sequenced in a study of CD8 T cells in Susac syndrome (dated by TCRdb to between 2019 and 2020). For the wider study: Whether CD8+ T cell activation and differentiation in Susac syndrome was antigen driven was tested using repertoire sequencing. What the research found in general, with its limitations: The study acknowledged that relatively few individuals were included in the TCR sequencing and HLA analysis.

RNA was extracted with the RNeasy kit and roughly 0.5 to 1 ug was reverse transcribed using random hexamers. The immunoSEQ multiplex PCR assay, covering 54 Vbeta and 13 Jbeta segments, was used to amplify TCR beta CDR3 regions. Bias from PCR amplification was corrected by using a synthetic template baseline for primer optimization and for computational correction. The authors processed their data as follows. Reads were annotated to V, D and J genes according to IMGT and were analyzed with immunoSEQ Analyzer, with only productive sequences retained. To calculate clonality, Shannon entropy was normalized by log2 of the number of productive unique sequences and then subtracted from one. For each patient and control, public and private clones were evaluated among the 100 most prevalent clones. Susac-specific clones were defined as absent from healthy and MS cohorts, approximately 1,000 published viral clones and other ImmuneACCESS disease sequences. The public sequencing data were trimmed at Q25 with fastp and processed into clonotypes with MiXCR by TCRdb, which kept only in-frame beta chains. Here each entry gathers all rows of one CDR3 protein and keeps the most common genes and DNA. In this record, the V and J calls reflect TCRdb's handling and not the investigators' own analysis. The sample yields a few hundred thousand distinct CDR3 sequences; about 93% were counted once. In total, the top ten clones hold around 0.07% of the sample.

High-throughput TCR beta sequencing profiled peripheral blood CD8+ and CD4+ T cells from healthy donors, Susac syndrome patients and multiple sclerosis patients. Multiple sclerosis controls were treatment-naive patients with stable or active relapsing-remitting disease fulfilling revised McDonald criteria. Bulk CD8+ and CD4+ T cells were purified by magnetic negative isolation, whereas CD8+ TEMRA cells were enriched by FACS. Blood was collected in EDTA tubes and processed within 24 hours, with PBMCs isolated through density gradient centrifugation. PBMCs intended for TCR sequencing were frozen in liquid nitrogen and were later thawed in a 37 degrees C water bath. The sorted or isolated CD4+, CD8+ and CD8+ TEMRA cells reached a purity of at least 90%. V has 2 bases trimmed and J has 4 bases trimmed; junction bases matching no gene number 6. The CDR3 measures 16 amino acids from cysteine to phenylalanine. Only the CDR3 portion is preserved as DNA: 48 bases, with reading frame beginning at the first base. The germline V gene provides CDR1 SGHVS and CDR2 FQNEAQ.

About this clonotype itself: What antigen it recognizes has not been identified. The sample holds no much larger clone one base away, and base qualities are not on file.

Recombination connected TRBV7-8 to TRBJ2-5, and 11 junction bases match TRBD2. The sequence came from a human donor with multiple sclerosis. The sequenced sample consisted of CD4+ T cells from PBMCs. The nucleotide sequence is TGTGCCAGCAGCTTATTAGGGACTAGCGGTCCAGAGACCCAGTACTTC. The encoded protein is CASSLLGTSGPETQYF.